The next 5 T cell receptor beta chains were all read from a single sample in a study of CXCR3-negative and CXCR3-positive naive CD8 T cells. Study observations and caveats: Naive cells positive for CXCR3 carried more hydrophobic TRB CDR3s than CXCR3-negative ones.

Antigens of these TCRs are unknown. UMI-labeled 5' RACE TRB cDNA libraries were prepared from the cells. For each CDR3 protein, TCRdb gives one entry from its re-call of the 5' RACE reads, without DNA. Reported are approximately 100,000 distinct CDR3 sequences; the ten largest clones contain just over 0.35%. Sequencing was performed on naive CXCR3+ CD8+ T cells from blood. Noted subset: CD45RO-CCR7+CD27+CD95- naive CD8+ T cells expressing CXCR3 (TNR3+). These receptor sequences come from a human donor in good health. Some clones in this sample may be carry-over from other donors' samples.

The chain has TRBV19 and TRBJ2-1; TCRdb gives TRBD1 as the D gene, but with no DNA this cannot be confirmed. In germline, CDR1 is LNHDA, CDR2 SQIVND (reference sequence). This CDR3 region has 13 residues. CDR3 amino acids: CASSRTVYNEQFF.

This chain links TRBV27 with TRBJ1-1. The V gene's germline CDR1 is MNHEY and CDR2 SMNVEV (reference sequence). CDR3 length equals 14 residues. CDR3 sequence reads: CASGWQGGNTEAFF.

The chain uses TRBV15 and TRBJ1-6. The CDR3 has 16 residues. Germline loops: CDR1 LNHNV, CDR2 YYDKDF (reference sequence). CDR3 residues: CATSGGGGRYNSPLHF.

This rearrangement joins TRBV28 to TRBJ2-1; there is no DNA to check the TCRdb D call of TRBD2. The length of the CDR3 is 21 residues. CDR1 is MDHEN and CDR2 is SYDVKM in the germline V gene. The CDR3 protein is CASSFGPVRTYGLAGGPGQFF.

This chain connects TRBV12-3 or TRBV12-4 to TRBJ2-7; as DNA is missing, the TRBD1 call by TCRdb cannot be tested. The CDR3 totals 14 residues. The CDR3 reads CASIDPPWRGEQYF.